The entry that follows covers one T cell receptor beta chain sequence. Its antigen has not been determined. The input lacks base qualities; no much larger clone sits a single base away. Reading from cysteine to phenylalanine, the CDR3 counts 16 amino acids. The DNA shown is the 48-base CDR3, in frame from base 1. Relative to germline, V is 3 bases shorter and J is 2 bases shorter, with 17 bases between their ends. According to the germline V gene (reference sequence), CDR1 reads SGHNT and CDR2 reads YYREEE. A total of roughly 31 patients with locally advanced or metastatic urothelial carcinoma, treated at Memorial Sloan Kettering on a trial protocol, made up the cohort. Peripheral blood mononuclear cells were collected pretreatment and during treatment, at between 1 and 8 total time points per patient. The Qiagen DNeasy Blood extraction kit was used to purify genomic DNA from total PBMCs and from tumor samples. PBMCs were collected pretreatment and during treatment and were isolated and stored as previously described.

To estimate absolute template abundance from read counts, synthetic TCR analog templates were spiked into each PCR. The immunoSEQ assay was used to amplify TCRbeta CDR3 regions from genomic DNA with bias-controlled V and J gene primers. Sequencing of rearranged TCRbeta segments was performed at approximately 20X coverage. In the original analysis: Clustering was used to correct sequencing errors, and CDR3s were annotated against IMGT so that V, D and J genes could be assigned. Out-of-frame and stop-codon sequences were excluded, and only productive TCRbeta rearrangements were used in downstream analyses. Clonality was computed as one minus Shannon entropy normalized by the log of the number of unique productive sequences. Clones differing between time points or between blood and tumor were identified by Fisher's exact test with Benjamini-Hochberg correction at adjusted p below 0.01. TCRdb obtained this table from immuneACCESS and retained in-frame rearrangements with V and J assigned. These tables miss some clones; where compared with another copy, unresolved V genes account for less than half of the shortfall, and the remainder is unexplained. D and trimming were read from the DNA, whereas the V and J calls and clone size are those reported in that table. This sample gives about 84,000 clones in total; about four fifths of them show up just once. The ten largest clones represent 9.5% of the sample.

This sample was included in a study of PD-L1 blockade in urothelial cancer (dated by TCRdb to 2017 to 2019). As for the study more broadly: Therapy was started in the mid-2010s for all patients, and atezolizumab 1,200 mg was administered intravenously every 3 weeks. About 85% of the 29 patients were identified as males with urothelial cancer of bladder origin, and a prior smoking history was reported by 18 of 29 patients. An ECOG performance status of 0 or 1 was recorded for the patients, and 0 to 3 prior chemotherapy regimens had been received by the patients. Blood samples were analyzed 3 weeks after the start of treatment (second dose) and 6 weeks after the start of treatment. Blood samples gave median yields of about 140,000 T cells and 83,000 or so unique TCRs, along with a median clonality of around 0.075. An exploratory multi-omic analysis was conducted of the somatic, immune and clinical correlates of response to PD-L1 blockade with atezolizumab in urothelial cancer. Pretreatment tumor samples and matched peripheral blood, collected serially before and after atezolizumab treatment, underwent TCR sequencing. Durable clinical benefit was defined as a progression-free survival longer than 6 months, and TCR features were additionally tested against progression-free survival and overall survival. In the same patients, pretreatment tumors underwent whole exome sequencing and RNA sequencing in addition to TCR sequencing. Eight to ten patients achieved durable clinical benefit and some 20 did not. Some 29 patients had pretreatment blood TCR-seq, some 24 had at least one posttreatment blood collection, and some 24 had tumor TCR-seq. Points the paper makes about the study in general: Improved progression-free and overall survival was found to be associated with pretreatment peripheral blood TCR clonality below the median. At 3 weeks after the start of treatment, tumor-associated TCR clones in peripheral blood had expanded more in patients with durable benefit (n of about 20, p = 0.022). Because the sample size was small (n ≈ 28) and many of the analyses were exploratory, the results are meant to be hypothesis-generating.

The sequence links TRBV5-4 to TRBJ2-5, and the D gene may be TRBD2, 6 bases matching. This sample comprised PBMCs, obtained around atezolizumab (anti-PD-L1) treatment. The receptor was derived from a man between 65 and 80 years old with urothelial cancer. The sequenced DNA: TGTGCCAGCAGCTGGGCGGGACGCAGGGCGCAAGAGACCCAGTACTTC. This sequence encodes CASSWAGRRAQETQYF.